This T cell receptor (beta chain) was profiled in a study of tumor and adjacent non-tumor tissue in lung cancer. Study overall: The patients, around 10 men and 5 or 6 women, were 31 to 76 with stage I to III disease.

Findings and caveats of the study: TCR diversity was significantly greater in tumor than normal lung tissue. Shorter survival was associated with higher TCR diversity in tumors. In normal lung, the top 100 clones were significantly more dominant than in tumor.

A modified ARM-PCR protocol with three rounds of nested PCR amplified TCRbeta. In TCRdb, the multiplex PCR reads were re-called with MiXCR into one record per CDR3 protein. The sample records some 68,000 distinct CDR3 sequences, more than 75% being singletons. No cell sorting was done before RNA was extracted from the tissue. This non-tumor lung sample came from over 3 cm beyond the tumor edge. Germline lookup yields CDR1 SGHNT and CDR2 YYREEE (reference sequence). The CDR3 has 14 amino acids. Of note for this clonotype: Its antigen is as yet unknown. Sequence at one end of the junction differs from germline and may be a read error.

The chain employs TRBV5-4 and TRBJ1-2; D is unresolved. The sequence derives from a man aged 60-69 years with non-small cell lung cancer. Sequenced input: distant non-tumor lung tissue. The chain's CDR3 is CASRLESLGVGYTF. Here the CDR3 DNA reads TGTGCCAGCAGATTGGAATCCCTCGGGGTTGGCTATACCTTC.